Shown below are 6 T cell receptor beta chains from a single sample sequenced in a study of blood T cell repertoires in COVID-19. Using immunoSEQ multiplex PCR, the repertoire was profiled, and TCRdb retains in-frame clones only, with some absent. The table records some 53,000 clones, more than 85% of them present only once. Sequenced material: peripheral blood. These receptors were collected from a human donor with active COVID-19. The donor label of this sample is uncertain.

The V gene is TRBV9, the J gene TRBJ1-3; the match to TRBD1 covers 7 bases. The germline V gene encodes CDR1 SGDLS and CDR2 YYNGEE. V lost 3 bases and J lost 4; bases outside the gene matches: 4. The CDR3 is 14 amino acids. The CDR3 loop reads CASSAQGQGNTIYF. Written as DNA, the CDR3 is TGTGCCAGCAGCGCCCAGGGACAGGGAAACACCATATATTTT.

The CDR3, as DNA: TGTGCCAGCAGCGCAGGCTCGGGGACTCTACAAGAGACCCAGTACTTC. Its protein product is CASSAGSGTLQETQYF. The chain is built from TRBV9 and TRBJ2-5; possible D gene TRBD2, 6 bases. Germline V gene lookup returns CDR1 SGDLS and CDR2 YYNGEE. Trimming left V 3 bases short and J 2 bases short, with 17 bases between. The CDR3 contains 16 residues.

The J gene is TRBJ2-5, the V gene TRBV7-8, with 16 positions matching TRBD2. Trimming took 5 bases from V and 2 from J; bases not matched to a gene: 5. The length of the CDR3 is 17 residues. CDR1 and CDR2 (germline): SGHVS, FQNEAQ. The CDR3 is CASSPGTSGGVQETQYF. The CDR3 region has the DNA TGTGCCAGCAGCCCCGGGACTAGCGGGGGGGTTCAAGAGACCCAGTACTTC. The full variable domain, in which reference TRBV7-8 and TRBJ2-5 provide the parts outside the CDR3, is GAGVSQSPRYKVAKRGQDVALRCDPISGHVSLFWYQQALGQGPEFLTYFQNEAQLDKSGLPSDRFFAERPEGSVSTLKIQRTQQEDSAVYLCASSPGTSGGVQETQYFGPGTRLLVL.

The chain joins TRBV19 to TRBJ1-2, with TRBD1 matching 8 bases. The CDR3 length is 14 residues. J gave up 2 bases and V 4 bases, and 3 bases lay outside the gene matches. The germline V gene has CDR1 LNHDA and CDR2 SQIVND (reference sequence). CDR3 in DNA: TGTGCCAGTAGTAACCAGGGGGCGAACTATGGCTACACCTTC. Translation gives CASSNQGANYGYTF.

The J gene is TRBJ2-7, the V gene TRBV19, with a tentative D call TRBD1 (5 bases). The germline V and J ends were trimmed by 10 bases and 5 bases, with 18 bases remaining between them. Germline CDR1 LNHDA, CDR2 SQIVND (reference sequence). This CDR3 region has 13 residues. CDR3 loop: CAITGAALDEQYF. The CDR3 DNA reads TGTGCCATTACAGGAGCTGCCCTTGACGAGCAGTACTTC.

This clone is categorized as medium-sized. The chain carries TRBV7-9 and TRBJ2-1; 9 positions agree with TRBD2. J lost 1 base, V lost 1 base, and 2 bases had no gene match. CDR1 is SEHNR, CDR2 FQNEAQ, per germline (reference sequence). This CDR3 is 16 amino acids long. CDR3 DNA sequence: TGTGCCAGCAGCTTAGGGCTAGCGGGGTCCTACAATGAGCAGTTCTTC. Its protein product is CASSLGLAGSYNEQFF.